The clone carrying this TCR beta chain was recorded a few times. No antigen is known for it. This specimen comes from a study of T cell repertoires in cytomegalovirus infection. The wider study: Public TCR beta signature analysis indicated the presence of both CMV infection and matching HLA type.

MiXCR was run by TCRdb on the reads, yielding one entry per CDR3 protein. In the table there are 200,000 to 250,000 distinct CDR3 sequences, about 20% of which are singletons. Study outcomes and limitations: CMV carriers having the relevant HLA were flagged by cumulative public TCR beta family frequency. There were HLA-C-restricted CMV-specific TCR beta clonotypes dominating the ex vivo response.

The clonotype originates from a human donor in good health (CMV status not recorded). Some clones in this sample may be carry-over from other donors' samples. The sequenced material came from CD8+ T cells from PBMCs.

The CDR3 sequence is CSARQVRDFPYNEQFF. CDR3 nucleotide sequence: TGCAGTGCTAGGCAAGTCCGGGACTTCCCATACAATGAGCAGTTCTTC. This chain uses TRBV20-1 with TRBJ2-1; the D gene is possibly TRBD2 (6 bases). This CDR3 has 16 amino acids. Trimming cost V 3 bases and J 4 bases, with 19 bases left between them. Germline CDR1 reads DFQATT; CDR2 reads SNEGSKA (reference sequence).